This T cell receptor beta chain emerged from a study of radiotherapy plus CTLA-4 blockade in lung cancer. General observations from the study: Early blood T cell clone changes and increased post-radiation serum interferon-beta were reportedly the strongest response predictors.

The V gene's germline CDR1 is SGHRS and CDR2 YFSETQ. The V and J ends lost 0 bases and 2 bases respectively, with 9 bases between them. This CDR3 comprises 14 residues. The protocol was immunoSEQ multiplex PCR, while the TCRdb copy is restricted to in-frame clones and leaves out a portion. This repertoire shows tens of thousands of clones, approximately 84% found once; its top ten account for approximately 0.79%. With respect to this clone: Its antigen is unknown.

The gene calls are TRBV5-1 and TRBJ2-7; no firm D call. This clonotype was sampled from a human donor with non-small cell lung cancer who had stable disease on radiotherapy plus ipilimumab. The sample in question was peripheral blood, obtained from a patient treated with radiotherapy plus ipilimumab. The CDR3 here is CASSLEYSPYEQYF. CDR3 in DNA: TGCGCCAGCAGCTTGGAATATTCACCCTACGAGCAGTACTTC.